Following are 27 T cell receptor beta chains from one sample sequenced in a study of CD8 T cells in ankylosing spondylitis. Their target antigens are unknown. TCRdb re-called the 5' RACE reads through MiXCR, storing one row per CDR3 protein. Here the sample spans fewer than 500,000 distinct CDR3 sequences, approximately 26% being singletons. Study-level points and caveats: Ankylosing spondylitis blood appeared to carry a characteristic TCR beta motif of several highly homologous variants.

The source material was blood, either unsorted or a sorted T cell fraction (not recorded which). The receptors here all came from a male donor with ankylosing spondylitis.

The chain combines TRBV18 with TRBJ1-5; no firm D call. V was shortened by 3 bases and J by 0 bases, with 6 bases between the two germline ends. CDR1 is KGHSH and CDR2 is LQKENI in the germline V gene. There are 14 residues in the CDR3. This CDR3 reads CASSPEASNQPQHF. In DNA, the CDR3 is TGTGCCAGCTCACCGGAGGCTAGCAATCAGCCCCAGCATTTT.

The genes are TRBV7-2 and TRBJ2-7; TRBD2 matches 9 bases. Germline assignment: CDR1 SGHTA and CDR2 FQGNSA. Trimming removed 1 base from V and 3 bases from J; junction bases left unmatched: 7. The CDR3 loop spans 16 amino acids. The CDR3 sequence is CASSLGGSGSYYEQYV. In DNA form, the CDR3 reads TGTGCCAGCAGCTTAGGGGGTAGCGGGAGTTACTACGAGCAGTACGTC.

The rearrangement joins TRBV15 to TRBJ1-3; D is unclear. V lost 1 base and J lost 0, with 7 bases in between. CDR3 length equals 15 residues. Germline CDR1 is LNHNV and CDR2 is YYDKDF (reference sequence). The CDR3 nucleotides read TGTGCCACCAGCAGAGCCGGGAACTCTGGAAACACCATATATTTT. It is translated as CATSRAGNSGNTIYF.

This clonotype appeared a few times. This chain's CDR3 is CASSLQRENIQYF. The CDR3 DNA is TGTGCCAGCAGCTTACAGCGGGAAAACATTCAGTACTTC. The V call is TRBV7-2, the J call TRBJ2-4, with TRBD2 as a possible D gene (6 bases). CDR1 and CDR2 from the germline V gene are SGHTA and FQGNSA. The CDR3 is made up of 13 amino acids. Trimming removed 2 bases from V and 5 bases from J, with 7 bases in between.

DNA for the CDR3: TGCGCCAGCAGTGAGCCTGGACAGGGCGATGAGCAGTTCTTC. Translating it yields CASSEPGQGDEQFF. The rearrangement links TRBV10-2 to TRBJ2-1; 8 bases are a match to TRBD1. J was trimmed by 8 bases and V by 2 bases; bases with no gene match: 5. This CDR3 spans 14 amino acids. Germline V gene sequence: CDR1 WSHSY, CDR2 SAAADI.

The chain employs TRBV7-9 and TRBJ2-6; the D is unclear. V lost 5 bases to trimming and J lost 0 bases, with 11 bases between them. The CDR3 is 16 residues long. The germline V gene encodes CDR1 SEHNR and CDR2 FQNEAQ (reference sequence). The CDR3 loop is CASSPHMGSGANVLTF. CDR3 nucleotide sequence: TGTGCCAGCAGCCCCCATATGGGCTCTGGGGCCAACGTCCTGACTTTC.

The CDR3 DNA reads TGTGCCACCAGTGATTTTTTAGCGGGAACCTACAATGAGCAGTTCTTC. Encoded protein: CATSDFLAGTYNEQFF. The genes are TRBV24-1 and TRBJ2-1; 8 bases map to TRBD2. CDR1 is KGHDR, CDR2 SFDVKD, per germline. The CDR3 is 16 amino acids. Trimming took 1 base from V and 2 from J; bases not matched to a gene: 3.

This clonotype was counted at least ten times. The genes are TRBV4-2 and TRBJ2-5; no reliable D call. V was cut by 4 bases and J by 1 base, with 7 bases left in between. The CDR3 is made up of 13 amino acids. CDR1 is LGHNA and CDR2 is YNFKEQ in the germline V gene. The DNA for the CDR3 is TGTGCCAGCAGCCGCCGTAGCCAAGAGACCCAGTACTTC. This encodes CASSRRSQETQYF.

This clonotype was picked up a small number of times. The CDR3 DNA follows: TGTGCCAGCAGCCAAGTTCCAGATACGCAGTATTTT. Its protein product is CASSQVPDTQYF. This chain connects TRBV3-1 to TRBJ2-3; D remains ambiguous. Germline lookup yields CDR1 LGHDT and CDR2 YNNKEL (reference sequence). There are 12 residues in the CDR3. V was clipped by 1 base and J by 4 bases, with 3 bases between them.

The chain is built from TRBV20-1 and TRBJ1-1, with D hard to call. Germline-derived CDR1 and CDR2 are DFQATT and SNEGSKA (reference sequence). Trimming took off 6 bases at V and 1 base at J, with 18 bases between the two ends. CDR3 length: 15 amino acids. In DNA form, the CDR3 reads TGCAGTGCCTACAATCCGGGAAGGGCGAACACTGAAGCTTTCTTT. It yields the protein CSAYNPGRANTEAFF.

The chain carries TRBV25-1 and TRBJ2-1; 10 nucleotides line up with TRBD2. V dropped 2 bases and J dropped 7; count of bases not matched to a gene: 5. CDR3 length: 15 amino acids. The germline gives CDR1 MGHDK, CDR2 SYGVNS. The CDR3 nucleotides are TGTGCCAGCAGTGAAAGGCTAGCGGGAGTTAATGAGCAGTTCTTC. Translating it yields CASSERLAGVNEQFF.

This clonotype was counted ten times or more. V and J are TRBV24-1 and TRBJ2-2; 10 positions agree with TRBD2. CDR1 and CDR2 (germline): KGHDR, SFDVKD. J gave up 6 bases and V 5 bases, and 5 bases lay outside the gene matches. There are 15 residues in the CDR3. The CDR3 DNA reads TGTGCCACCAGTGTTTCCCTAGCGGGAGCCGGGGAGCTGTTTTTT. This translates into CATSVSLAGAGELFF.

This CDR3 is CASSLSSWDSPLHF. Here the CDR3 DNA reads TGTGCCAGCAGCTTGAGCTCGTGGGATTCACCCCTCCACTTT. The V gene is TRBV5-5, the J gene TRBJ1-6; D is unresolved. Germline V gene lookup returns CDR1 SGHKS and CDR2 YYEKEE (reference sequence). Trimming shortened V by 1 base and J by 8 bases, and 10 bases separated the two germline ends. This CDR3 contains 14 residues.

The chain combines TRBV10-1 with TRBJ2-1; 8 nucleotides agree with TRBD2. V lost 3 bases to trimming and J lost 4 bases; unmatched junction nucleotides: 5. The CDR3 covers 15 residues. Germline CDR1 reads WNHNN; CDR2 reads SYGVQD (reference sequence). The CDR3 here is CASSDGSGTYNEQFF. CDR3 DNA: TGCGCCAGCAGTGATGGTAGCGGGACTTACAATGAGCAGTTCTTC.

A few counts support this clonotype. The chain employs TRBV6-2 or TRBV6-3 and TRBJ2-7; D is uncertain. The CDR3 runs 12 residues. V dropped 5 bases and J dropped 6 bases, with 11 bases sitting between them. CDR1 is MNHEY, CDR2 SVGEGT, per germline. The DNA for the CDR3 is TGTGCCAGCAGTCAACCTTCCCCCGAGCAGTACTTC. Translating it yields CASSQPSPEQYF.

V gene TRBV12-3 or TRBV12-4 combines with J gene TRBJ2-1, with D perhaps TRBD1 (6 bases). Between the trimmed V and J ends, which lost 2 bases and 7 bases, there was a span of 9 bases. This CDR3 contains 13 residues. Here the CDR3 DNA reads TGTGCCAGCAGTTTATCACAGGGAAATGAGCAGTTCTTC. Amino acids: CASSLSQGNEQFF.

This chain uses TRBV20-1 with TRBJ1-1, with D uncertain. This CDR3 region has 13 residues. Per the germline V gene, CDR1 is DFQATT and CDR2 is SNEGSKA (reference sequence). The ends were cut back, 6 bases at V and 5 bases at J, with 16 bases in the middle. The CDR3 region has the DNA TGCAGTGCAGACGGGTCCCCCCTGACTGAAGCTTTCTTT. Amino acid sequence: CSADGSPLTEAFF.

The sample holds a few counts of this clonotype. The V call is TRBV2, the J call TRBJ2-1; TRBD2 matches 7 bases. CDR3 size: 16 residues. Trimming removed 6 bases from V and 3 bases from J; junction bases left unmatched: 11. In germline, CDR1 is SNHLY, CDR2 FYNNEI. CDR3 nucleotide sequence: TGTGCCAGCAGCCGAGAGGGAGGGGTTAACTACAATGAGCAGTTCTTC. The encoded protein is CASSREGGVNYNEQFF.

The rearrangement uses TRBV5-1 and TRBJ2-3; D is unresolved. This CDR3 region has 14 residues. The germline V gene has CDR1 SGHRS and CDR2 YFSETQ. Trimming cost V 0 bases and J 3 bases, with 8 bases left between them. CDR3 DNA: TGCGCCAGCAGCTTGGACGGACGGACAGATACGCAGTATTTT. The encoded protein is CASSLDGRTDTQYF.

This clonotype was observed a handful of times. V gene TRBV20-1 combines with J gene TRBJ1-1, with a weak D call TRBD1 (5 bases). The CDR3 length is 12 residues. Germline V gene lookup returns CDR1 DFQATT and CDR2 SNEGSKA (reference sequence). V was pared by 6 bases and J by 6 bases, with 14 bases between. CDR3 DNA: TGCAGTGCGCATACGAGGGGCGCTGAAGCTTTCTTT. This codes for CSAHTRGAEAFF.

This clonotype was seen only a few times. V and J are TRBV4-1 and TRBJ1-2; 8 bases agree with TRBD1. CDR1 is MGHRA and CDR2 is YSYEKL in the germline V gene. With 0 bases clipped from V and 1 base from J, the junction kept 7 bases outside the gene matches. This CDR3 has 17 amino acids. This CDR3 reads CASSQDPGGLSNYGYTF. CDR3 sequence (DNA): TGCGCCAGCAGCCAAGACCCAGGGGGCTTAAGTAACTATGGCTACACCTTC.

The rearrangement joins TRBV5-1 to TRBJ2-1, with 7 positions matching TRBD1. Germline CDR1 is SGHRS and CDR2 is YFSETQ. Losses at the gene ends were 2 bases for V and 9 bases for J; bases not matched to a gene: 8. The CDR3 consists of 14 residues. For the CDR3, the DNA is TGCGCCAGCAGCTTAGAGGGGGCCTCGCTTGAGCAGTTCTTC. Encoded protein: CASSLEGASLEQFF.

This clonotype showed up many times. The V call is TRBV12-3 or TRBV12-4, the J call TRBJ1-5, with unresolved D. This CDR3 is built from 14 residues. V dropped 3 bases and J dropped 0 bases, with 6 bases sitting between them. The CDR3 region is CASSFWDSNQPQHF. CDR3 nucleotide sequence: TGTGCCAGCAGTTTCTGGGATAGCAATCAGCCCCAGCATTTT.

This sequence joins TRBV20-1 and TRBJ2-7; D is undetermined. Germline-derived CDR1 and CDR2 are DFQATT and SNEGSKA (reference sequence). CDR3 length: 10 residues. Trimming took 5 bases from V and 4 from J, leaving 6 bases between them. The CDR3 here is CSAARYEQYF. CDR3 DNA: TGCAGTGCTGCCCGATACGAGCAGTACTTC.

Only a few counts were recorded for this clonotype. Germline and junction disagree at one end, which may indicate a read error. The V call is TRBV28, the J call TRBJ1-1; D possibly corresponds to TRBD1 (6 bases). CDR1 MDHEN and CDR2 SYDVKM come from the germline V gene. The CDR3 has 13 amino acids. DNA of the CDR3: TGTGCCAGCAGTTTATTCGCAGGGGCCGCGTACGGTTTT. This codes for CASSLFAGAAYGF.

The rearrangement uses TRBV5-1 and TRBJ2-1; D not certain. The CDR3 covers 15 residues. V shed 5 bases and J shed 5 bases, with 17 bases lying between them. CDR1 and CDR2 from the germline V gene are SGHRS and YFSETQ. The CDR3 protein is CASSVSRADDNEQFF. CDR3 bases: TGCGCCAGCAGTGTCAGTAGGGCAGACGACAATGAGCAGTTCTTC.

This clonotype was picked up a small number of times. The rearrangement uses TRBV5-1 and TRBJ2-3, with 11 positions matching TRBD2. The germline V gene encodes CDR1 SGHRS and CDR2 YFSETQ. J was trimmed by 6 bases and V by 4 bases; bases with no gene match: 10. This CDR3 spans 16 amino acids. For the CDR3, the DNA is TGCGCCAGCAGCCTCATAGCGGGAGGGCCAGGGGATACGCAGTATTTT. This gives the protein CASSLIAGGPGDTQYF. Complete variable domain (other parts from reference TRBV5-1 and TRBJ2-3): KAGVTQTPRYLIKTRGQQVTLSCSPISGHRSVSWYQQTPGQGLQFLFEYFSETQRNKGNFPGRFSGRQFSNSRSEMNVSTLELGDSALYLCASSLIAGGPGDTQYFGPGTRLTVL.